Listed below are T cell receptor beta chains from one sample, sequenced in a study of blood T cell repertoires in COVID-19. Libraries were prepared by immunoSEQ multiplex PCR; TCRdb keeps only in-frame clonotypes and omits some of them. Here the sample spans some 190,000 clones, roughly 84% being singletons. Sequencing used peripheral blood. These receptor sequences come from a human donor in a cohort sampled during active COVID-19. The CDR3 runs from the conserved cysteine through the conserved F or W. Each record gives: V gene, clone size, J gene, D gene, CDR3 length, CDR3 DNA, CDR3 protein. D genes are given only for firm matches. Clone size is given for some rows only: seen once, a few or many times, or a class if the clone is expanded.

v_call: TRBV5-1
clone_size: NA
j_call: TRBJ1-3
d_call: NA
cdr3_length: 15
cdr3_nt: TGCGCCAGCACCGACCAGGGTATCTCTGGAAACACCATATATTTT
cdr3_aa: CASTDQGISGNTIYF

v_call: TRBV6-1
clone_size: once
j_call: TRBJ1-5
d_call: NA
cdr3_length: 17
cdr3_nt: TGTGCCAGCAGTGAAGCGCGTGAGATACGGGGCAATCAGCCCCAGCATTTT
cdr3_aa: CASSEAREIRGNQPQHF

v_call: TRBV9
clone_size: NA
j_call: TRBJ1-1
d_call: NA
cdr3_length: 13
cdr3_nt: TGTGCCAGCAGCGTATCTCCGGACACTGAAGCTTTCTTT
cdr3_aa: CASSVSPDTEAFF

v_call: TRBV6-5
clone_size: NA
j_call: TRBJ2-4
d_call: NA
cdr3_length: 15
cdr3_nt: TGTGCCAGCCCATCGGGGGAGAGAGGCAAAAACATTCAGTACTTC
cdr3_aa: CASPSGERGKNIQYF

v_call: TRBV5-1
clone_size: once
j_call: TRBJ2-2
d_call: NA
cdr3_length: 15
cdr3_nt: TGCGCCAGCAGCCAACCGGGACACGGGTATTGGGAGCTGTTTTTT
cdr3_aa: CASSQPGHGYWELFF

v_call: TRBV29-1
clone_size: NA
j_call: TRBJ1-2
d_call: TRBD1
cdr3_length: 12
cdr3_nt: TGCAGCGGTGGACAGGGGGACTATGGCTACACCTTC
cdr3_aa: CSGGQGDYGYTF

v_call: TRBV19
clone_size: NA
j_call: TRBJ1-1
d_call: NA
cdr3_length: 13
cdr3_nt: TGTGCCAGTAGTATCGGACAGTATACTGAAGCTTTCTTT
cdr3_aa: CASSIGQYTEAFF

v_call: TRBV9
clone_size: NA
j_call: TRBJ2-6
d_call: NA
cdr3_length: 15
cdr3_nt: TGTGCCAGCAGCGTAGAACTCGCTGGGGCCAACGTCCTGACTTTC
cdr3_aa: CASSVELAGANVLTF

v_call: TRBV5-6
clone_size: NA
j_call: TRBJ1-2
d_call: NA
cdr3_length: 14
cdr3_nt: TGTGCCAGCAGCCCCCGGGACACATTCTATGGCTACACCTTC
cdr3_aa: CASSPRDTFYGYTF

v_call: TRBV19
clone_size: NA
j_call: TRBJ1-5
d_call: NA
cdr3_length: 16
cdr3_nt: TGTGCCAGTAGTATAATCCGGCGGCCGTACAATCAGCCCCAGCATTTT
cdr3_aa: CASSIIRRPYNQPQHF

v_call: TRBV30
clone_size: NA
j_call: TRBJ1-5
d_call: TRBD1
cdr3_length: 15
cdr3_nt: TGTGCCTGGAGCTCAGGGACAGGCGGCAATCAGCCCCAGCATTTT
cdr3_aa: CAWSSGTGGNQPQHF

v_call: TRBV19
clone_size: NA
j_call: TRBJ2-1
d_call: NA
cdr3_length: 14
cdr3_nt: TGTGCCAGTAGTTTCCCCGGGGGTACCAATGAGCAGTTCTTC
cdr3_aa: CASSFPGGTNEQFF

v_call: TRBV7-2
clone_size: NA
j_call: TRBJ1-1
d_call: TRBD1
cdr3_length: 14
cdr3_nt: TGTGCCAGCAGCTTAGCTTCAAAGGGGGCTGTAGCTTTCTTT
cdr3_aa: CASSLASKGAVAFF

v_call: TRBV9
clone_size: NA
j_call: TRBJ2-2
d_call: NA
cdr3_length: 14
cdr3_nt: TGTGCCAGCAGTGCGGAACTTAACACCGGGGAGCTGTTTTTT
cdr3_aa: CASSAELNTGELFF

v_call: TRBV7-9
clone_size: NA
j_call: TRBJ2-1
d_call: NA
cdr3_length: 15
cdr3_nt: TGTGCCAGCAGCCTCCGGGAGAGGAACGTGTCTGAGCAGTTCTTC
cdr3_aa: CASSLRERNVSEQFF

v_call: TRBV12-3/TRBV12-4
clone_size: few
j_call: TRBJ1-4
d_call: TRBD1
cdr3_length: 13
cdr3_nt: TGTGCCAGTCATGGGACAGGGGGTGAAAAACTGTTTTTT
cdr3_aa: CASHGTGGEKLFF

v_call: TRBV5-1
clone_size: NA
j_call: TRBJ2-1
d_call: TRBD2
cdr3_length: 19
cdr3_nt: TGCGCCAGCAGCCCTGGAGGTAGCGGGAGGGCCCTGAGCGGAGATGAGCAGTTCTTC
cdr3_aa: CASSPGGSGRALSGDEQFF

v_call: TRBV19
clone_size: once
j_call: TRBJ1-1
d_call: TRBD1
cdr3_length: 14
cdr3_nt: TGTGCCAGTAGTAGGGGACAGGGGAACACTGAAGCTTTCTTT
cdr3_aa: CASSRGQGNTEAFF

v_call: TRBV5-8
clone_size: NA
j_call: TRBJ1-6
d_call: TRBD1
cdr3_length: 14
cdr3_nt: TGTGCCAGCAGCTCCCCGGACAGGGAATCACCCCTCCACTTT
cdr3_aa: CASSSPDRESPLHF

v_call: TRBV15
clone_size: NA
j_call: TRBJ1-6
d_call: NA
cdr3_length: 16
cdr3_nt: TGTGCCACCAGCAGAGATATACCCGAGGGCAATTCACCCCTCCACTTT
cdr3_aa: CATSRDIPEGNSPLHF

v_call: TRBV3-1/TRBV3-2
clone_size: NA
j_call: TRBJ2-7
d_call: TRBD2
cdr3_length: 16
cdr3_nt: TGTGCCAGCAGCCAGGGGACTAGCGGGAGATCCTACGAGCAGTACTTC
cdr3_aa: CASSQGTSGRSYEQYF

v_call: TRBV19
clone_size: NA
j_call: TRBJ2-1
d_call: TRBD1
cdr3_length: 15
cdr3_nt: TGTGCCAGTAGTATACGGGGACAGGGATTCAATGAGCAGTTCTTC
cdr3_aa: CASSIRGQGFNEQFF

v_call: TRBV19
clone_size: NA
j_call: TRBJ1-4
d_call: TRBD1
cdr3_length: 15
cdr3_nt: TGTGCCAGTAGTATTTCGGGGGACAGGGGTGAAAAACTGTTTTTT
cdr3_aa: CASSISGDRGEKLFF

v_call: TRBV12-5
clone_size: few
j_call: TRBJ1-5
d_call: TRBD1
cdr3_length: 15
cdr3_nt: TGTGCTAGTGGGACCGGGACAGTTAGCAATCAGCCCCAGCATTTT
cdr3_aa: CASGTGTVSNQPQHF

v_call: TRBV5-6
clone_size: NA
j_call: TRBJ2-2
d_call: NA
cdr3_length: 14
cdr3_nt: TGTGCCAGCAGGAAAAACAGGAACACCGGGGAGCTGTTTTTT
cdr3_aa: CASRKNRNTGELFF

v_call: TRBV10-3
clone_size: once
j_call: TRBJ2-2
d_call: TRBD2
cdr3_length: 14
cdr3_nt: TGTGCCGCCTCTAGCGGAGCCCACACCGGGGAGCTGTTTTTT
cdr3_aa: CAASSGAHTGELFF

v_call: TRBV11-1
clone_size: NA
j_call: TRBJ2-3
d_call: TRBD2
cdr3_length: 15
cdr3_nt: TGTGCCAGCAGCGTCGCGGGGGACAGCACAGATACGCAGTATTTT
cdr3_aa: CASSVAGDSTDTQYF

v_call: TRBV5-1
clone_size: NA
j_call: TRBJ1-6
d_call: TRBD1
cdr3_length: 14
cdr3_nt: TGCGCCAGCAGCCGGACAGGTACCGGCGGGGTCCTCCACTTT
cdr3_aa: CASSRTGTGGVLHF

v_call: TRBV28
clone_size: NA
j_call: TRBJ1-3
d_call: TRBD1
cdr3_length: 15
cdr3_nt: TGTGCCAGCAGTTTGGCCGGGACAGGGGGAAACACCATATATTTT
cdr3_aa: CASSLAGTGGNTIYF

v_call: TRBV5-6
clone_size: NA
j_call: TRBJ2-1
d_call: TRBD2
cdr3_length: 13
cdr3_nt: TGTGCCAGCAGCCAACTAGCGGGGCATGAGCAGTTCTTC
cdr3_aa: CASSQLAGHEQFF

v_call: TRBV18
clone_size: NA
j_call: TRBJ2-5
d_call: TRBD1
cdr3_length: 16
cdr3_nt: TGTGCCAGCTCACCACCACAGGGACAGGGGGTAGAGACCCAGTACTTC
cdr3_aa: CASSPPQGQGVETQYF

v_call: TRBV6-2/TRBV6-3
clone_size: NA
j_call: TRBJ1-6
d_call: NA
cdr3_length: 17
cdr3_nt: TGTGCCAGCAGCCCTCAGGGGAACATAGCACGGAATTCACCCCTCCACTTT
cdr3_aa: CASSPQGNIARNSPLHF

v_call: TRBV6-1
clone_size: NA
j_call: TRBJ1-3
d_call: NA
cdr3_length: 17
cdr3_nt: TGTGCCAGCAGTGAAACCGCGGCACTGATTCGGGGAAACACCATATATTTT
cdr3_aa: CASSETAALIRGNTIYF